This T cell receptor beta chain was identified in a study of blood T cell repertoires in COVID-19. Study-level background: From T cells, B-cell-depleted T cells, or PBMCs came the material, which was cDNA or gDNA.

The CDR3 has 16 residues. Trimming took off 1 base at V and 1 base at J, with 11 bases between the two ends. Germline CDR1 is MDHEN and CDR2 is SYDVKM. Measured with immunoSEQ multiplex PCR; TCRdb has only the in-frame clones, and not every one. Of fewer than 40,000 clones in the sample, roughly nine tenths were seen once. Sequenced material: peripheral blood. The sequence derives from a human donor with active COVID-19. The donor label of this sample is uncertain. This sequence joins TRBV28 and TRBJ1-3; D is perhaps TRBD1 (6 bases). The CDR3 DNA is TGTGCCAGCAGTTTATACGGACAGCGGTCTGGAAACACCATATATTTT. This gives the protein CASSLYGQRSGNTIYF.